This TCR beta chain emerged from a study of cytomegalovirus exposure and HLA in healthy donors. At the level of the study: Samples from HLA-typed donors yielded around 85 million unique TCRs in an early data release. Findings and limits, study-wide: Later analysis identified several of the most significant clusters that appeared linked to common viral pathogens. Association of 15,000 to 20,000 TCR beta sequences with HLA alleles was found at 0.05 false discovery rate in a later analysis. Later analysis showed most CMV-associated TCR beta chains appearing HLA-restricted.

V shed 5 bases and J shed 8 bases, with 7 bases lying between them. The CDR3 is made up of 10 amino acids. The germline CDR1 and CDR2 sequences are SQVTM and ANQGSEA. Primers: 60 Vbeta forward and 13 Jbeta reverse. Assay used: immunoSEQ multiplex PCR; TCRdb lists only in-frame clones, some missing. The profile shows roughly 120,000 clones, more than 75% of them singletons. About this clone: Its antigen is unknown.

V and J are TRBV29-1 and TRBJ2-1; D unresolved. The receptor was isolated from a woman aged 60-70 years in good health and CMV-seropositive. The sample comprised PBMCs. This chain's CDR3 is CSVRGDEQFF. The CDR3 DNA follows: TGCAGCGTTCGAGGCGATGAGCAGTTCTTC.